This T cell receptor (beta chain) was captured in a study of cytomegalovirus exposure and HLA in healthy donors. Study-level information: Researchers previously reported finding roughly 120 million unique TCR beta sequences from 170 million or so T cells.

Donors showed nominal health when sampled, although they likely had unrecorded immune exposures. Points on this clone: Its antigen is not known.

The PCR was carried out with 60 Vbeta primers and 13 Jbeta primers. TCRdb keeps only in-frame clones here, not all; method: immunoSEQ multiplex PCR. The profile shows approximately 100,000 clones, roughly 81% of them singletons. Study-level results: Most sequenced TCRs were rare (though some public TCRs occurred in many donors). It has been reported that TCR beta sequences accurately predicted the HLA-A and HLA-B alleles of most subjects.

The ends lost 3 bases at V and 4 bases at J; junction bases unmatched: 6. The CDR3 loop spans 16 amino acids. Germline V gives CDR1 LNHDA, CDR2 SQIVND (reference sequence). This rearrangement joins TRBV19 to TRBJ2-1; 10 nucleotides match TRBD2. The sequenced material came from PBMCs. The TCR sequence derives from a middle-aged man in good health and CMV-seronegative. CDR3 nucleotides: TGTGCCAGTAGTATTATAGCGGGGGGCAAATACAATGAGCAGTTCTTC. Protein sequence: CASSIIAGGKYNEQFF.